One sample yielded the 8 T cell receptor beta chains listed below, sequenced in a study of OX40 agonist ivuxolimab in advanced cancers. Generated by immunoSEQ multiplex PCR, the TCRdb table keeps only in-frame clones and is missing some. The table has tens of thousands of clones, 75% to 90% seen once. Material: CD4+ or CD8+ T cells sorted from blood, obtained in a trial of the OX40 agonist ivuxolimab. These receptors were collected from an adult with an advanced solid tumor such as melanoma, head and neck, liver or kidney cancer.

This chain links TRBV19 with TRBJ2-6; D is uncertain. V lost 4 bases, J lost 0 bases, and 10 bases lay in between. The CDR3 consists of 16 residues. Germline V gene lookup returns CDR1 LNHDA and CDR2 SQIVND (reference sequence). In DNA, the CDR3 is TGTGCCAGTAGTAGGGTCTCCGGCTCTGGGGCCAACGTCCTGACTTTC. Amino acid sequence: CASSRVSGSGANVLTF.

This chain links TRBV9 with TRBJ2-1, with 14 bases lining up with TRBD2. J was trimmed by 12 bases and V by 0 bases; bases with no gene match: 2. Per germline, CDR1 SGDLS and CDR2 YYNGEE. This CDR3 is built from 14 residues. CDR3 in amino acids: CASSVGTSGRPQFF. CDR3 sequence (DNA): TGTGCCAGCAGCGTAGGGACTAGCGGGAGGCCGCAGTTCTTC.

The chain carries TRBV5-4 and TRBJ2-5; 9 nucleotides agree with TRBD2. This CDR3 has 15 amino acids. The junction had 11 bases not matched to a gene; V was cut back by 6 bases and J by 5 bases. CDR1 is SGHNT and CDR2 is YYREEE in the germline V gene (reference sequence). CDR3 in amino acids: CASKVSGRGGETQYF. CDR3 nucleotide sequence: TGTGCCAGCAAAGTTAGCGGGAGAGGTGGGGAGACCCAGTACTTC.

This clone appeared a single time. The rearrangement joins TRBV18 to TRBJ2-5, with TRBD2 identical over 8 bases. The end of the DNA fits TRBJ2-7 better, so the J call may be wrong. Germline values: CDR1 KGHSH, CDR2 LQKENI. CDR3 length equals 15 residues. CDR3 in amino acids: CASSTGLVTSDEQYF. For the CDR3, the DNA is TGTGCCAGCTCAACGGGACTAGTTACTTCTGACGAGCAGTACTTC.

The CDR3 DNA reads as TGTGCCAGCAGCACAGGACGGTTTAGCGGGAGGGGTGAGCAGTTCTTC. This gives the protein CASSTGRFSGRGEQFF. This chain links TRBV11-2 with TRBJ2-1, with TRBD2 matching over 11 bases. CDR3 length equals 16 residues. J lost 9 bases, V lost 5 bases, and 12 bases had no gene match. Germline-derived CDR1 and CDR2 are SGHAT and FQNNGV.

The chain has TRBV19 and TRBJ2-1; a weak D match, TRBD2 (5 bases). The CDR3 is made up of 16 amino acids. Germline CDR1 and CDR2: LNHDA and SQIVND (reference sequence). Trimming took off 0 bases at V and 7 bases at J, with 16 bases between the two ends. The CDR3 sequence is CASSIDGAGLRNEQFF. CDR3 DNA sequence: TGTGCCAGTAGTATAGATGGCGCGGGCTTGAGGAATGAGCAGTTCTTC. The variable domain in full, with the rest retrieved from reference TRBV19 and TRBJ2-1, is DGGITQSPKYLFRKEGQNVTLSCEQNLNHDAMYWYRQDPGQGLRLIYYSQIVNDFQKGDIAEGYSVSREKKESFPLTVTSAQKNPTAFYLCASSIDGAGLRNEQFFGPGTRLTVL.

V usage is TRBV6-1 and J usage is TRBJ1-5, with D possibly being TRBD1 (5 bases). Germline values: CDR1 MNHNS, CDR2 SASEGT. CDR3 length: 15 residues. Trimming removed 6 bases at V and 1 base at J, with 13 bases between. CDR3 residues: CASRIQGLSNQPQHF. The CDR3 region has the DNA TGTGCCAGCAGAATTCAGGGATTGAGCAATCAGCCCCAGCATTTT.

This sequence joins TRBV15 and TRBJ2-7; D not resolved. This CDR3 comprises 14 residues. Trimming removed 5 bases from V and 1 base from J, with 12 bases in between. Germline lookup yields CDR1 LNHNV and CDR2 YYDKDF (reference sequence). CDR3 in DNA: TGTGCCACCAGCTCCCGGAGAGCTTCCTACGAGCAGTACTTC. Its protein is CATSSRRASYEQYF.